A selection of T cell receptor beta chains follows, all from one sample in a study of blood T cells in healthy people across ages. TCRdb independently ran MiXCR on the 5' RACE reads; one entry per CDR3 protein. The sample has 780,000 or so distinct CDR3 sequences; roughly three fifths are singletons. Specimen: blood. The origin of the receptors is a man aged 35-49 years in good health. Both conserved end residues are part of each CDR3. Each record gives: clone size, V gene, J gene, D gene, CDR3 length, CDR3 DNA, CDR3 protein. D genes are given only for firm matches. Clone size is given for some rows only: seen once, a few or many times, or a class if the clone is expanded.

abundance: .; v_gene: TRBV6-2/TRBV6-3; j_gene: TRBJ2-3; d_gene: TRBD2; len: 17; CDR3nt: TGTGCCAGCAGTTTCCCCCTTAAGCGGGAGATGTTGGATACGCAGTATTTT; CDR3aa: CASSFPLKREMLDTQYF
abundance: once; v_gene: TRBV29-1; j_gene: TRBJ1-2; d_gene: .; len: 11; CDR3nt: TGCAGCCCCGGACGGATCTATGGCTACACCTTC; CDR3aa: CSPGRIYGYTF
abundance: few; v_gene: TRBV5-1; j_gene: TRBJ1-2; d_gene: .; len: 14; CDR3nt: TGCGCCAGCAGCTTGGACAGCCCCTCGGGGGGCTACACCTTC; CDR3aa: CASSLDSPSGGYTF
abundance: .; v_gene: TRBV18; j_gene: TRBJ2-1; d_gene: .; len: 12; CDR3nt: TGTGCCAGCTCACCAGTCTTGTATGAGCAGTTCTTC; CDR3aa: CASSPVLYEQFF
abundance: few; v_gene: TRBV13; j_gene: TRBJ2-1; d_gene: .; len: 16; CDR3nt: TGTGCCAGCAGCCCGGGTGGGCGGACCTCCTACAATGAGCAGTTCTTC; CDR3aa: CASSPGGRTSYNEQFF
abundance: many; v_gene: TRBV7-2; j_gene: TRBJ2-7; d_gene: TRBD2; len: 14; CDR3nt: TGTGCCAGCAGACTAGCGGGAGGCCGGTACGAGCAGTACTTC; CDR3aa: CASRLAGGRYEQYF
abundance: .; v_gene: TRBV29-1; j_gene: TRBJ2-2; d_gene: .; len: 15; CDR3nt: TGCAGCGGGGGGTATAGCGTACTGAACACCGGGGAGCTGTTTTTT; CDR3aa: CSGGYSVLNTGELFF
abundance: .; v_gene: TRBV29-1; j_gene: TRBJ1-1; d_gene: .; len: 13; CDR3nt: TGCAGCGTCACGAGGGGGACTAACACTGAAGCTTTCTTT; CDR3aa: CSVTRGTNTEAFF
abundance: many; v_gene: TRBV3-1; j_gene: TRBJ2-4; d_gene: TRBD1; len: 14; CDR3nt: TGTGCCAGCAGCCTGTCCGGACAGGGAAACATTCAGTACTTC; CDR3aa: CASSLSGQGNIQYF
abundance: few; v_gene: TRBV5-1; j_gene: TRBJ2-7; d_gene: TRBD2; len: 14; CDR3nt: TGCGCCAGCAGCTTCACTAGCGACTCCTACGAGCAGTACTTC; CDR3aa: CASSFTSDSYEQYF
abundance: few; v_gene: TRBV27; j_gene: TRBJ2-2; d_gene: .; len: 12; CDR3nt: TGTGCCAGCAGCCGTTATACCGGGGAGCTGTTTTTT; CDR3aa: CASSRYTGELFF
abundance: .; v_gene: TRBV29-1; j_gene: TRBJ2-7; d_gene: .; len: 15; CDR3nt: TGCAGCGTCGCGACGGGGCGGCGGTACTCCTACGAGCAGTACTTC; CDR3aa: CSVATGRRYSYEQYF
abundance: .; v_gene: TRBV18; j_gene: TRBJ1-4; d_gene: .; len: 16; CDR3nt: TGTGCCAGCTCACCAGGGATGATCTCAACTAATGAAAAACTGTTTTTT; CDR3aa: CASSPGMISTNEKLFF
abundance: .; v_gene: TRBV7-2; j_gene: TRBJ2-5; d_gene: TRBD1; len: 14; CDR3nt: TGTGCCAGCAGCCCGGACAGGATGAGGCAGACCCAGTACTTC; CDR3aa: CASSPDRMRQTQYF
abundance: .; v_gene: TRBV7-6; j_gene: TRBJ1-4; d_gene: .; len: 16; CDR3nt: TGTGCCAGCAGCCTGGGGACCTATCCAACTAATGAAAAACTGTTTTTT; CDR3aa: CASSLGTYPTNEKLFF
abundance: .; v_gene: TRBV29-1; j_gene: TRBJ2-7; d_gene: TRBD2; len: 15; CDR3nt: TGCAGCGTTGAGGGGGGGAGAATTTCCTACAATGAGCAGTACTTC; CDR3aa: CSVEGGRISYNEQYF
abundance: once; v_gene: TRBV4-2; j_gene: TRBJ2-1; d_gene: TRBD2; len: 15; CDR3nt: TGTGCCAGCAGCCTAAGACTAGCGGAAAACAATGAGCAGTTCTTC; CDR3aa: CASSLRLAENNEQFF
abundance: once; v_gene: TRBV28; j_gene: TRBJ2-5; d_gene: TRBD2; len: 15; CDR3nt: TGTGCCAGCAGAACGACTAGCGGGGGGGCGGAGACCCAGTACTTC; CDR3aa: CASRTTSGGAETQYF